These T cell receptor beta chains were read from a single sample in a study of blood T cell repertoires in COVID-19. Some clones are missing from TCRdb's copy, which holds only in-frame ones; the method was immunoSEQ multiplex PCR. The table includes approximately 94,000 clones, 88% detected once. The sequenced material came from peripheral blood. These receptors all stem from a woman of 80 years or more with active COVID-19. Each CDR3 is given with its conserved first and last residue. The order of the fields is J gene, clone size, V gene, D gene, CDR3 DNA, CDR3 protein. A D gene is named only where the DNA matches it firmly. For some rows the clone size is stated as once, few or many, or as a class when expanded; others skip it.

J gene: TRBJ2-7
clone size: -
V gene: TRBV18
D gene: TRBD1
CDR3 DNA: TGTGCCAGCTCCCTCCCTACTTCAGGGGGTTACGAGCAGTACTTC
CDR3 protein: CASSLPTSGGYEQYF

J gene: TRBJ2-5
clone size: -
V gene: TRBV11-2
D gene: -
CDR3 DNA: TGTGCCAGCAGCTTAGGTTATAGGGGAGAGACCCAGTACTTC
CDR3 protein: CASSLGYRGETQYF

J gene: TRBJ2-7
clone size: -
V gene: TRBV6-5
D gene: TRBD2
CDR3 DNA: TGTGCCAGCAGTTTCCAGGGACTAGCGTTGAACGAGCAGTACTTC
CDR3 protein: CASSFQGLALNEQYF

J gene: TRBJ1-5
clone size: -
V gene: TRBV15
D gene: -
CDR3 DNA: TGTGCCACCAGCAGCAGGGCCGTCAATCAGCCCCAGCATTTT
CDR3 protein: CATSSRAVNQPQHF

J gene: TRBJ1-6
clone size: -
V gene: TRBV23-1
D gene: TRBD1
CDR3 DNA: TGCGCCAGCAGTCAAAACAGGGGTCCCTATAATTCACCCCTCCACTTT
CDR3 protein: CASSQNRGPYNSPLHF

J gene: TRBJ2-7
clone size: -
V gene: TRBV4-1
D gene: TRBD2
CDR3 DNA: TGCGCCAGCAGCCGAGAGGGACTAGCGGGTAACTCCTACGAGCAGTACTTC
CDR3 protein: CASSREGLAGNSYEQYF

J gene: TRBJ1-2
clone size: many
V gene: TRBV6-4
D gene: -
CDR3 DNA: TGTGCCAGCAGTCCCCAGGGCACTGATGGCTACACCTTC
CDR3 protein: CASSPQGTDGYTF

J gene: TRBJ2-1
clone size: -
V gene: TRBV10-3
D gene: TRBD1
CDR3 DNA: TGTGCCATCAGTTGGGACAGTTACAATGAGCAGTTCTTC
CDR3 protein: CAISWDSYNEQFF

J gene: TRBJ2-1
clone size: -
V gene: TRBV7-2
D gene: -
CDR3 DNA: TGTGCCAGCAACCCGGGCGGGATGGACTACAATGAGCAGTTCTTC
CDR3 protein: CASNPGGMDYNEQFF

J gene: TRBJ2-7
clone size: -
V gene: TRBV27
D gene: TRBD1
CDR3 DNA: TGTGCCAGCACCCGGACAGGGACCTACGAGCAGTACTTC
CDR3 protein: CASTRTGTYEQYF

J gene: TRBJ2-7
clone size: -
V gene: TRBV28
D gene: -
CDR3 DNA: TGTGCCGCCGCAGGGGTCCCCCTCTCCTACGAGCAGTACTTC
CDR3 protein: CAAAGVPLSYEQYF

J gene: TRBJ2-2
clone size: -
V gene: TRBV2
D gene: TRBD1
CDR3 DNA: TGTGCCAGCAGTGGACAGGGGCGAAACACCGGGGAGCTGTTTTTT
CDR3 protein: CASSGQGRNTGELFF

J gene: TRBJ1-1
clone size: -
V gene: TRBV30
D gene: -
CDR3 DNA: TGTGCCTGGAGTTCCCCAGCGACTGAAGCTTTCTTT
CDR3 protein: CAWSSPATEAFF

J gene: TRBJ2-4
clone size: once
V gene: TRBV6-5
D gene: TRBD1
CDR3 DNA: TGTGCCAGCAGCGGACAGGGTGGGGGAAACATTCAGTACTTC
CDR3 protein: CASSGQGGGNIQYF